The rows below give T cell receptor beta chains drawn from one sample of a study of blood T cell repertoires in COVID-19. Using immunoSEQ multiplex PCR, the repertoire was profiled, and TCRdb retains in-frame clones only, with some absent. The table includes around 300,000 clones, approximately 89% detected once. The sample was peripheral blood. Receptors were obtained from a woman younger than 45 with COVID-19, enrolled during active disease. CDR3s include the opening cysteine and the closing phenylalanine or tryptophan. The D gene is left open where the match is weak. The size entry is marked missing in some rows and otherwise reads once, few, many or a size class.

NA	NA	TRBV11-2	15	TRBJ1-1	TGTGCCAGCAGCTTAGACTCAACAGGGTATACTGAAGCTTTCTTT	CASSLDSTGYTEAFF
NA	NA	TRBV18	14	TRBJ2-2	TGTGCCAGCTCACCTGCCTCAGGAACCGGGGAGCTGTTTTTT	CASSPASGTGELFF
TRBD1	NA	TRBV15	15	TRBJ2-1	TGTGCCACCAGCCCGACAGGGAGCTCCTACAATGAGCAGTTCTTC	CATSPTGSSYNEQFF
NA	NA	TRBV11-2	14	TRBJ1-1	TGTGCCAGCAGTGCCGCTGCAGGGCATGCTGAAGCTTTCTTT	CASSAAAGHAEAFF
TRBD2	NA	TRBV5-4	15	TRBJ2-7	TGTGCCAGCAGCGGGGGACTAGCGGGAGCTAACAAGCAGTACTTC	CASSGGLAGANKQYF
NA	NA	TRBV11-3	14	TRBJ2-1	TGTGCCAGCAGCTTAATGTCACGGGGCAATGAGCAGTTCTTC	CASSLMSRGNEQFF
NA	NA	TRBV27	14	TRBJ1-2	TGTGCCAGCAGTTTATCAGGGACATCCTATGGCTACACCTTC	CASSLSGTSYGYTF
TRBD2	NA	TRBV5-4	13	TRBJ2-1	TGTGCCAGCGCGGGAGGGCCGGGCAATGAGCAGTTCTTC	CASAGGPGNEQFF
TRBD1	NA	TRBV2	20	TRBJ1-1	TGTGCCAGCAAAACGGAACCATTGTTGGAGGACAGGGGGCATGACACTGAAGCTTTCTTT	CASKTEPLLEDRGHDTEAFF
TRBD1	NA	TRBV19	14	TRBJ2-2	TGTGCCAGTAGTATATACAGGGGGAGCGGGGAGCTGTTTTTT	CASSIYRGSGELFF
NA	NA	TRBV28	12	TRBJ1-1	TGTGCCAGCAGTTTCCGGGGGGCTGAAGCTTTCTTT	CASSFRGAEAFF
TRBD1	NA	TRBV7-2	15	TRBJ1-4	TGTGCCAGCAGCTTAACAGGGGGCGCACGAGAAAAACTGTTTTTT	CASSLTGGAREKLFF
TRBD2	NA	TRBV5-4	16	TRBJ2-3	TGTGCCAGCACCCTTTCCGGAGCGGGAGGGCCAGATACGCAGTATTTT	CASTLSGAGGPDTQYF
NA	NA	TRBV7-9	16	TRBJ2-2	TGTGCCAGCAGCCAGGGCCCACTTGGGCTCACCGGGGAGCTGTTTTTT	CASSQGPLGLTGELFF
NA	NA	TRBV14	14	TRBJ2-7	TGTGCCAGCAGCCAAGGGCTAGTGATCTCCGAGCAGTACTTC	CASSQGLVISEQYF
TRBD2	NA	TRBV6-4	15	TRBJ2-1	TGTGCCAGCAGTGCTAGCGAGCGGGACTACAATGAGCAGTTCTTC	CASSASERDYNEQFF
NA	once	TRBV6-5	13	TRBJ1-2	TGTGCCAGCAGAGGGACACTAAGGTGGGGCTACACCTTC	CASRGTLRWGYTF
NA	NA	TRBV20-1	13	TRBJ1-2	TGCAGTGCTAGTCCTGACAGGAGCTATGGCTACACCTTC	CSASPDRSYGYTF
NA	NA	TRBV7-9	16	TRBJ2-1	TGTGCCAGCAGCCGCCTTCTAGCTCACCTGGGGAATGAGCAGTTCTTC	CASSRLLAHLGNEQFF
NA	NA	TRBV30	11	TRBJ1-1	TGTGCCTGGACGGTGAAAACTGAAGCTTTCTTT	CAWTVKTEAFF
TRBD2	NA	TRBV18	16	TRBJ2-2	TGTGCCAGCTCACCGAGCGGGAGGGCCATCACCGGGGAGCTGTTTTTT	CASSPSGRAITGELFF
NA	NA	TRBV11-2	13	TRBJ1-1	TGTGCCAGCAGCTTAGATAGGGAGGGAGAAGCTTTCTTT	CASSLDREGEAFF
TRBD2	NA	TRBV6-5	15	TRBJ2-7	TGTGCCAGCAGTTACCCTAGCGGGAGGGGGTACGAGCAGTACTTC	CASSYPSGRGYEQYF
NA	NA	TRBV5-1	16	TRBJ2-7	TGCGCCAGCAGCCCCCGGCGGGCCCAGGAGACCTACGAGCAGTACTTC	CASSPRRAQETYEQYF
NA	NA	TRBV3-1/TRBV3-2	14	TRBJ1-5	TGTGCCAGCAGCCAAGGGAGGGGCAATCAGCCCCAGCATTTT	CASSQGRGNQPQHF
TRBD2	NA	TRBV5-1	19	TRBJ2-1	TGCGCCAGCAGCTATCTTCTACCTAGCGGGACAAAAGCAGGCGATGAGCAGTTCTTC	CASSYLLPSGTKAGDEQFF
TRBD2	NA	TRBV7-9	16	TRBJ2-3	TGTGCCAGCAGCCCCGGACTAGTACCACTCACAGATACGCAGTATTTT	CASSPGLVPLTDTQYF
TRBD1	NA	TRBV5-3	16	TRBJ2-7	TGTGCCAGAAGCTTGGTGGCAGGGGGTAATAGCTACGAGCAGTACTTC	CARSLVAGGNSYEQYF
TRBD2	NA	TRBV7-3	16	TRBJ2-1	TGTGCCAGCAGCTTAGGGGCCGGGACTAGCGTCAATGAGCAGTTCTTC	CASSLGAGTSVNEQFF
NA	few	TRBV3-1/TRBV3-2	15	TRBJ2-3	TGTGCCAGCAGCCAAGAAGCAGCGGGCACAGATACGCAGTATTTT	CASSQEAAGTDTQYF
NA	NA	TRBV2	15	TRBJ1-1	TGTGCCAGCAGCAACAAAGGACAGATGAACACTGAAGCTTTCTTT	CASSNKGQMNTEAFF
TRBD2	NA	TRBV2	16	TRBJ2-2	TGTGCCAGCAGTGGTTTGGCGGGAGGATACACCGGGGAGCTGTTTTTT	CASSGLAGGYTGELFF
NA	NA	TRBV27	13	TRBJ1-5	TGTGCCAGCAGTTCTGCGGGGAACCAGCCCCAGCATTTT	CASSSAGNQPQHF
NA	NA	TRBV7-2	13	TRBJ1-1	TGTGCCAGCGGGGAGAGGATGAACACTGAAGCTTTCTTT	CASGERMNTEAFF
NA	NA	TRBV3-1/TRBV3-2	14	TRBJ2-2	TGTGCCAGCAGCCAGGAGCCCTCCACCGGGGAGCTGTTTTTT	CASSQEPSTGELFF
NA	NA	TRBV28	14	TRBJ1-4	TGTGCCAGCAGGACCGGGTCATATAATGAAAAACTGTTTTTT	CASRTGSYNEKLFF
NA	NA	TRBV9	14	TRBJ2-2	TGTGCCAGCAGCGTAGATTCGACTACCGGGGAGCTGTTTTTT	CASSVDSTTGELFF
NA	NA	TRBV25-1	10	TRBJ1-2	TGTGCCAGCAACCAGGGTGGCTACACCTTC	CASNQGGYTF
NA	few	TRBV5-1	15	TRBJ2-3	TGCGCCAGCAGTTCCCAACTTTCTAGCACAGATACGCAGTATTTT	CASSSQLSSTDTQYF
TRBD2	NA	TRBV7-2	17	TRBJ2-5	TGTGCCAGCAGCTTAGGATTAGCGGGAGGAAAGTGGGAGACCCAGTACTTC	CASSLGLAGGKWETQYF
NA	NA	TRBV28	15	TRBJ1-5	TGTGCCAGCAGTTCAACGGGAACTAGCAATCAGCCCCAGCATTTT	CASSSTGTSNQPQHF
NA	once	TRBV7-9	15	TRBJ1-4	TGTGCCAGCAGCTTAGGTGGGACGCGGGGTGAAAAACTGTTTTTT	CASSLGGTRGEKLFF